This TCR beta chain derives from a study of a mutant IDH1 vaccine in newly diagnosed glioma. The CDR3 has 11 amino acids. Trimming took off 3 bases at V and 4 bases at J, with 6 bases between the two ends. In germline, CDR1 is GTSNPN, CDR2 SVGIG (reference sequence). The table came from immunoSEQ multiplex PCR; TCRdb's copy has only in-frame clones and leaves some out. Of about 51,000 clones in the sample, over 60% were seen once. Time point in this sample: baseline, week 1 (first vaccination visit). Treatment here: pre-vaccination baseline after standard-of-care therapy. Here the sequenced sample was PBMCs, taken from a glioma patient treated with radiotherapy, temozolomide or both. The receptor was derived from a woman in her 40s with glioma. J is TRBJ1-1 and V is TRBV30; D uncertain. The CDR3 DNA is TGTGCCTGGAGGAAGGCCACTGAAGCTTTCTTT. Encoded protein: CAWRKATEAFF.